The clone carrying this T cell receptor beta chain is a singleton in its sample. Researchers ran the PCR with 60 Vbeta and 13 Jbeta primers. Only in-frame clones appear in the TCRdb table, and some are missing; sequencing was by immunoSEQ multiplex PCR. Of more than 85,000 clones in the sample, around 84% were seen once. The data derive from a study of cytomegalovirus exposure and HLA in healthy donors. The V segment lost 5 bases and the J segment 2 bases; nucleotides outside the gene matches: 6. CDR1 SGHVS and CDR2 FNYEAQ come from the germline V gene. The CDR3 spans 15 residues. This chain uses TRBV7-6 with TRBJ2-7, with TRBD1 matching over 10 bases. The sequence was collected from a woman between 18 and 30 years old in good health and CMV-seronegative. The sequenced material came from PBMCs. The CDR3 here is CASSTGGQGAYEQYF. The CDR3 nucleotides are TGTGCCAGCAGCACCGGAGGACAGGGGGCCTACGAGCAGTACTTC.